This T cell receptor (beta chain) is drawn from a study of T-cell memory formation after mild COVID-19. Study details: Clustering of TCRs was largely donor specific.

Regarding this clonotype: Its specificity is not known.

V was shortened by 2 bases and J by 10 bases, with 23 bases between the two germline ends. This CDR3 has 16 residues. Germline V CDR1 and CDR2: SGHTA, FQGNSA. Study results and limitations: The authors did not confirm SARS-CoV-2 specificity of second-wave clones peaking day 37.

TCRdb itself ran the 5' RACE reads through MiXCR, one entry per CDR3 protein. The sample contains 300,000 or so distinct CDR3 sequences, about 17% of which appear only once. The sample taken for sequencing was PBMCs or a T cell subset sorted from them (not recorded which). The chain carries TRBV7-2 and TRBJ1-1; possible D gene TRBD1, 6 bases. This sequence originates from a man between 18 and 29 years old who had mild COVID-19 (a few samples of this study predate the infection). Cell type and time point are not known. DNA for the CDR3: TGTGCCAGCAGCTTATTTAATCCACTCAACTCCAGGGGAGCTTTCTTT. This translates into CASSLFNPLNSRGAFF.